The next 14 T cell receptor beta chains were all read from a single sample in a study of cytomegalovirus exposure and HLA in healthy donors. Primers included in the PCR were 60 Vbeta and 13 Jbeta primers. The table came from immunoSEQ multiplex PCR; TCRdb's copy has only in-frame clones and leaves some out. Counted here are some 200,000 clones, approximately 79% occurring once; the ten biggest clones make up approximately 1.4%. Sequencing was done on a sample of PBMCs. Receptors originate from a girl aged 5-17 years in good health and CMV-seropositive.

In DNA form, the CDR3 reads TGCGCCAGCAGCCTGAGATGGGGCGGGGGGGCCCTGTATGAGCAGTTCTTC. This gives the protein CASSLRWGGGALYEQFF. V usage is TRBV4-3 and J usage is TRBJ2-1; 9 positions match TRBD2. Per germline, CDR1 LGHNA and CDR2 YSLEER. The CDR3 runs 17 residues. Trimming removed 4 bases from V and 8 bases from J; junction bases left unmatched: 15.

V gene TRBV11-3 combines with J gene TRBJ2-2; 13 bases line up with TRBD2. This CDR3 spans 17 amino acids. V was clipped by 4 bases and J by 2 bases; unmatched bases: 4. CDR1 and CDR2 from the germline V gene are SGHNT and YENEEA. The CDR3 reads CASSSGLAGDNTGELFF. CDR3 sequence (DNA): TGTGCCAGCAGCTCAGGACTAGCGGGGGATAACACCGGGGAGCTGTTTTTT.

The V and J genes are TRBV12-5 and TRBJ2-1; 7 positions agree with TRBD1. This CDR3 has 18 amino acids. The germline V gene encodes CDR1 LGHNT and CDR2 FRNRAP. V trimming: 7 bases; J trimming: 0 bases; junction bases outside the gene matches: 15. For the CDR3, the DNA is TGTGCTAGTGCCGCCGCCGGGACAGCTTATTTCTCCTACAATGAGCAGTTCTTC. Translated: CASAAAGTAYFSYNEQFF.

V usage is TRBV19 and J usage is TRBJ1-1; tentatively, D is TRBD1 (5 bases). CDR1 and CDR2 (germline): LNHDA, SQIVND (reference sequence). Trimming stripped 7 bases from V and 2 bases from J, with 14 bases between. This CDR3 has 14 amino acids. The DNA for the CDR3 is TGTGCCAGTAATGGGGCTGATGGTAACACTGAAGCTTTCTTT. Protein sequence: CASNGADGNTEAFF. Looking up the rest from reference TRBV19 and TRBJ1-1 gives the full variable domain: DGGITQSPKYLFRKEGQNVTLSCEQNLNHDAMYWYRQDPGQGLRLIYYSQIVNDFQKGDIAEGYSVSREKKESFPLTVTSAQKNPTAFYLCASNGADGNTEAFFGQGTRLTVV.

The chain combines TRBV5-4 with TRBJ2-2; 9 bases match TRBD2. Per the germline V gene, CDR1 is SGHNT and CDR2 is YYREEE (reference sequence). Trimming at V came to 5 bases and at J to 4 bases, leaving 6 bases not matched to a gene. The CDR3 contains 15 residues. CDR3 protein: CASSTAGGVTGELFF. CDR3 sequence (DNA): TGTGCCAGCAGTACTGCGGGGGGGGTCACCGGGGAGCTGTTTTTT.

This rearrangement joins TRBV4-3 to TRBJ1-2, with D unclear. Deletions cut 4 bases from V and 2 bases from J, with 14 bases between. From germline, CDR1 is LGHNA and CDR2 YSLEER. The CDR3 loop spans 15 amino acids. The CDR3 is CASSLGALENYGYTF. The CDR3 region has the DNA TGCGCCAGCAGCCTAGGAGCTCTAGAAAACTATGGCTACACCTTC.

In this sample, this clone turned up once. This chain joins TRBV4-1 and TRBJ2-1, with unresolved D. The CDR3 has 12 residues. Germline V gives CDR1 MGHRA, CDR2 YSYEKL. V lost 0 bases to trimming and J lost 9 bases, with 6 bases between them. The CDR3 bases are TGCGCCAGCAGCCAAGATCTTAGTGAGCAGTTCTTC. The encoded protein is CASSQDLSEQFF.

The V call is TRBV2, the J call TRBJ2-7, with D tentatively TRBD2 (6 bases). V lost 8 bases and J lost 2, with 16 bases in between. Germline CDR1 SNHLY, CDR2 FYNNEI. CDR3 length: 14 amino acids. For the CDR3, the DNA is TGTGCCAGCTGGGACTCGGGAACGCCCTACGAGCAGTACTTC. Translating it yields CASWDSGTPYEQYF.

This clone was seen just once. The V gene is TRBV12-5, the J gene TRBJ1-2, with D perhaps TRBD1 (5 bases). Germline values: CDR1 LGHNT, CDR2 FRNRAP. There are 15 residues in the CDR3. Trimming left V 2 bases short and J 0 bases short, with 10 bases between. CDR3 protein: CASGLMPGPNYGYTF. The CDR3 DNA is TGTGCTAGTGGTTTGATGCCAGGGCCTAACTATGGCTACACCTTC.

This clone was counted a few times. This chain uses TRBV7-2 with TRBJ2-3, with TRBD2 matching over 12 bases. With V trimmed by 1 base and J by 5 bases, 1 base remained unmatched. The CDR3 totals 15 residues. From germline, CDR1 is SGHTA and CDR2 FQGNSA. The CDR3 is CASSLVTSGGDTQYF. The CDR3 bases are TGTGCCAGCAGCTTAGTGACTAGCGGGGGAGATACGCAGTATTTT.

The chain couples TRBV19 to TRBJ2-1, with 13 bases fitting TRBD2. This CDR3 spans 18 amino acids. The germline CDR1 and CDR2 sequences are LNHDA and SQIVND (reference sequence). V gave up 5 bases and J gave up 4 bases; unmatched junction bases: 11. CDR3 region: CASSPGPLAGGLYNEQFF. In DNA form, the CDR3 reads TGTGCCAGTAGTCCTGGGCCACTAGCGGGGGGGCTTTACAATGAGCAGTTCTTC.

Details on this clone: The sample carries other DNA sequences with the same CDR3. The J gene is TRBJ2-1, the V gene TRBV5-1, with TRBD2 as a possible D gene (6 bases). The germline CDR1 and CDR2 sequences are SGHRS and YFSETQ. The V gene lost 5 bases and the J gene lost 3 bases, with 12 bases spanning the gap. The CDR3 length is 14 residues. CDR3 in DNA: TGCGCCAGCAGTTCAGCGGGTGGCTACAATGAGCAGTTCTTC. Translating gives CASSSAGGYNEQFF. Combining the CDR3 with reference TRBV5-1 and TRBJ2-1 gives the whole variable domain KAGVTQTPRYLIKTRGQQVTLSCSPISGHRSVSWYQQTPGQGLQFLFEYFSETQRNKGNFPGRFSGRQFSNSRSEMNVSTLELGDSALYLCASSSAGGYNEQFFGPGTRLTVL.

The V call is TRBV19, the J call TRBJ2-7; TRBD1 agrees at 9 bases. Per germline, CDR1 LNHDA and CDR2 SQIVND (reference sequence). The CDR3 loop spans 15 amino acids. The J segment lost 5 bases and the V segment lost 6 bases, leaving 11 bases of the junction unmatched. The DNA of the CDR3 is TGTGCCAGTAGCCAAAGAGGGACAGGGCGGCACGAGCAGTACTTC. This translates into CASSQRGTGRHEQYF.

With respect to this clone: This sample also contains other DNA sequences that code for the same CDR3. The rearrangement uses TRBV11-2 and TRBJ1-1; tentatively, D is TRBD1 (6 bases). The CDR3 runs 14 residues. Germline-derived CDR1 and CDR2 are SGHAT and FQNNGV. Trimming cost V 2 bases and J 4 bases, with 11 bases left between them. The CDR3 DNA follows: TGTGCCAGCAGCTTACAACAGGGTGGCACTGAAGCTTTCTTT. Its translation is CASSLQQGGTEAFF.